The source of this TCR beta chain is a study of T-cell reconstitution after alpha-beta-depleted transplantation in children. Overall study results and limits: Some patients showed high day-60 TCRbeta diversity, which derived from surviving recipient T cells and thymic progenitors. Newly made T cells mostly supplied T-cell counts and diversity one year after transplant. Several hundred rapidly expanded clones from non-depleted graft cells reportedly supplied alpha-beta T cells about two months post-transplant.

This CDR3 has 15 amino acids. The V gene's germline CDR1 is ENHRY and CDR2 SYGVKD. The junction had 13 bases not matched to a gene; V was cut back by 3 bases and J by 9 bases. This clonotype has only a few counts. The antigen remains unidentified. Preparation of the TCRbeta library was carried out with unique molecular identifiers. TCRdb reanalysed the PCR reads using MiXCR and keeps one entry per CDR3 protein. Here the sample spans under 750,000 distinct CDR3 sequences, under 25% being singletons. This clonotype originated in a boy under three years old who had a stem cell transplant for acute myeloid leukemia, so the T cells may come from the graft donor. The chain employs TRBV10-3 and TRBJ1-1; 7 nucleotides agree with TRBD1. Sequencing was performed on PBMCs, mostly from graft donor cells, taken 360 days after TCRalphabeta/CD19-depleted stem cell transplant. The CDR3 loop reads CAISDGGQTIFQAFF. As DNA, the CDR3 is TGTGCCATCAGTGATGGGGGACAGACAATTTTTCAAGCTTTCTTT.